A selection of T cell receptor beta chains follows, all from one sample in a study of monozygotic twins with inflammatory bowel disease. With the 5' RACE reads reprocessed, TCRdb shows one record per CDR3 protein and no DNA. The listing contains approximately 390,000 distinct CDR3 sequences. Specimen: blood. The source of these receptors is a human donor with ulcerative colitis or Crohn's disease, or a healthy co-twin of an affected twin (not recorded which). The CDR3 runs from the conserved cysteine through the conserved F or W. Each record gives: J gene, V gene, CDR3 protein.

>TRBJ2-2|TRBV29-1
CSVDGGGNTGELFF
>TRBJ1-4|TRBV11-2
CASSTTSRGRAAEKLFF
>TRBJ2-2|TRBV5-1
CASSLVGSSVANTGELFF
>TRBJ1-4|TRBV10-3
CAISLSGNEKLFF
>TRBJ2-1|TRBV11-3
CASRAKGGGGGGEQFF
>TRBJ1-3|TRBV20-1
CSAVSDLIGNTIYF
>TRBJ2-5|TRBV9
CASSVGGPPGETQYF
>TRBJ2-1|TRBV7-2
CASSLKGGGRTENEQFF
>TRBJ1-3|TRBV11-2
CASSSSGGRIGNTIYF
>TRBJ1-1|TRBV9
CASSPPTGATEAFF
>TRBJ2-1|TRBV19
CASSIRDLGYNEQFF
>TRBJ2-7|TRBV20-1
CSARTQRPSSAGSTSSYEQYF
>TRBJ2-1|TRBV5-1
CASSSSGLAGGTHNEQFF
>TRBJ2-2|TRBV27
CASTPKASGNTGELFF
>TRBJ2-1|TRBV6-6
CASRNRGGNNEQFF
>TRBJ1-5|TRBV20-1
CSATTAPGGSQPQHF
>TRBJ2-3|TRBV12-3/TRBV12-4
CASRTGLAGAGTDTQYF
>TRBJ2-2|TRBV12-3/TRBV12-4
CASSRPPGLPSTGELFF
>TRBJ1-1|TRBV18
CASSLGGRVTEAFF
>TRBJ1-1|TRBV20-1
CSARGRGDTEAFF
>TRBJ2-6|TRBV5-1
CASSLTGLGANVLTF
>TRBJ1-5|TRBV10-3
CAISEPGAQPQHF
>TRBJ2-7|TRBV29-1
CSVGSGFEQYF
>TRBJ2-1|TRBV20-1
CSARVGAREQFF
>TRBJ1-2|TRBV15
CATSRGENYGYTF
>TRBJ1-5|TRBV11-2
CASSLYSNQPQHF
>TRBJ1-5|TRBV28
CASSWGGKGQPQHF
>TRBJ2-3|TRBV29-1
CSVGTSGSPTDTQYF
>TRBJ2-1|TRBV2
CASVRDYNEQFF
>TRBJ2-5|TRBV7-9
CASPLGETQYF
>TRBJ2-2|TRBV7-2
CASSFKGAGELFF
>TRBJ2-3|TRBV7-2
CASRELAGGITDTQYF
>TRBJ2-4|TRBV5-6
CASSTRLGVGNMQYF
>TRBJ2-2|TRBV5-1
CASSSDTGELFF
>TRBJ2-6|TRBV28
CASTGVAGANVLTF
>TRBJ2-3|TRBV11-1
CASSLEDRGVPSTDTQYF
>TRBJ2-3|TRBV29-1
CSVEGESTDTQYF
>TRBJ1-6|TRBV6-5
CASSYRQEKNSPLHF
>TRBJ2-7|TRBV5-1
CASSWGQGTYEQYF